The clone carrying this T cell receptor beta chain has at least ten counts. V was pared by 6 bases and J by 3 bases, with 6 bases between. The CDR3 contains 11 residues. CDR1 and CDR2 (germline): SQVTM, ANQGSEA. TCRdb reprocessed the PCR reads via MiXCR and lists one record per CDR3 protein. The repertoire has over 85,000 distinct CDR3 sequences, 35% of them found once; the top ten carry 9.5% to 10%. This sample stems from a study of molecular identifiers for immune sequencing clone quantification. The J gene is TRBJ2-4, the V gene TRBV29-1; the D is unclear. Sequenced sample: naive CD8+ T cells from blood, with Jurkat cell RNA spiked in. The subset denotes: FACS-sorted CD8+CD4-CCR7+CD45RA+ naive T cells. This TCR derives from a human donor in good health. Some libraries in this study had Jurkat cell RNA spiked in. The CDR3 spells CSVPFKNIQYF. The CDR3 region has the DNA TGCAGCGTGCCCTTCAAAAACATTCAGTACTTC.